This T cell receptor (beta chain) was sequenced in a study of T cell repertoires in cytomegalovirus infection. The wider study: Public TCR beta signatures indicated both CMV infection and matching HLA type. Overall study findings and caveats: The cumulative frequency of public TCR beta families identified carriers of CMV plus the relevant HLA. HLA-C-restricted, CMV-specific TCR beta clonotypes were dominant ex vivo.

A word on this clonotype: No antigen is known for it.

Germline V gene sequence: CDR1 SEHNR, CDR2 FQNEAQ (reference sequence). This CDR3 region has 19 residues. Losses at the gene ends were 5 bases for V and 5 bases for J; bases not matched to a gene: 20. MiXCR, applied by TCRdb to the reads, yields one record per CDR3 protein. The sample lists just under 550,000 distinct CDR3 sequences, approximately 26% occurring once. Sequences were obtained from PBMCs. This clonotype originated in a human donor in good health (CMV status not recorded). Some clones in this sample may be carry-over from other donors' samples. The chain carries TRBV7-9 and TRBJ2-7, with 11 positions matching TRBD2. The CDR3 coding sequence is TGTGCCAGCAGCCCCCCGGTTGGTAGCGGGAGGGTCGAGATCCACGAGCAGTACTTC. Translation: CASSPPVGSGRVEIHEQYF. Full variable domain (rest looked up from reference TRBV7-9 and TRBJ2-7): DTGVSQNPRHKITKRGQNVTFRCDPISEHNRLYWYRQTLGQGPEFLTYFQNEAQLEKSRLLSDRFSAERPKGSFSTLEIQRTEQGDSAMYLCASSPPVGSGRVEIHEQYFGPGTRLTVT.